The 5 T cell receptor beta chains given below trace back to one sample, sequenced in a study of T cell changes during pregnancy in multiple sclerosis. Using immunoSEQ multiplex PCR, the repertoire was profiled, and TCRdb retains in-frame clones only, with some absent. The sample yields tens of thousands of clones, approximately 92% seen once. Sample: CD4+ T cells from peripheral blood mononuclear cells, taken before pregnancy. These TCRs come from a female donor with multiple sclerosis, enrolled in a pregnancy study.

This clone is a singleton in its sample. This sequence joins TRBV20-1 and TRBJ2-7; D gene uncertain. Germline CDR1 DFQATT, CDR2 SNEGSKA (reference sequence). The CDR3 spans 8 residues. V lost 5 bases to trimming and J lost 7 bases, with 3 bases between them. The CDR3 DNA reads TGCAGTGCTCGGGAGCAGTACTTC. Residues: CSAREQYF.

The chain carries TRBV5-1 and TRBJ1-3; TRBD1 agrees at 9 bases. The J segment lost 3 bases and the V segment lost 4 bases, leaving 8 bases of the junction unmatched. The CDR3 loop spans 16 amino acids. The germline V gene has CDR1 SGHRS and CDR2 YFSETQ. CDR3 DNA: TGCGCCAGCAGCCCTCGGGACAGGGCTTTTGGAAACACCATATATTTT. This gives the protein CASSPRDRAFGNTIYF.

V is TRBV6-6 and J is TRBJ1-4, with D uncertain. V was pared by 5 bases and J by 1 base, with 11 bases between. The CDR3 extends over 15 amino acids. CDR1 is MNHNY, CDR2 SVGAGI, per germline (reference sequence). CDR3 sequence (DNA): TGTGCCAGCAGTCCAGGACGGGAAACTAATGAAAAACTGTTTTTT. The encoded protein is CASSPGRETNEKLFF.

The chain carries TRBV7-2 and TRBJ1-2, with 7 bases matching TRBD1. CDR1 is SGHTA and CDR2 is FQGNSA in the germline V gene. The CDR3 has 14 residues. With V trimmed by 5 bases and J by 2 bases, 5 bases remained unmatched. CDR3 DNA: TGTGCCAGCAGCAAAGGGACAGTGAACTATGGCTACACCTTC. It specifies CASSKGTVNYGYTF.

A remark on this clone: A junction end diverges from the germline sequence, so it may reflect a read error. The chain has TRBV28 and TRBJ1-1; maybe TRBD1 (5 bases). Germline CDR1 MDHEN, CDR2 SYDVKM. This CDR3 is 15 amino acids long. The DNA of the CDR3 is TGTGCCAGCAGTCTTACCGGGACTTTGAATACTGAAGCTTTCTTT. It encodes CASSLTGTLNTEAFF.